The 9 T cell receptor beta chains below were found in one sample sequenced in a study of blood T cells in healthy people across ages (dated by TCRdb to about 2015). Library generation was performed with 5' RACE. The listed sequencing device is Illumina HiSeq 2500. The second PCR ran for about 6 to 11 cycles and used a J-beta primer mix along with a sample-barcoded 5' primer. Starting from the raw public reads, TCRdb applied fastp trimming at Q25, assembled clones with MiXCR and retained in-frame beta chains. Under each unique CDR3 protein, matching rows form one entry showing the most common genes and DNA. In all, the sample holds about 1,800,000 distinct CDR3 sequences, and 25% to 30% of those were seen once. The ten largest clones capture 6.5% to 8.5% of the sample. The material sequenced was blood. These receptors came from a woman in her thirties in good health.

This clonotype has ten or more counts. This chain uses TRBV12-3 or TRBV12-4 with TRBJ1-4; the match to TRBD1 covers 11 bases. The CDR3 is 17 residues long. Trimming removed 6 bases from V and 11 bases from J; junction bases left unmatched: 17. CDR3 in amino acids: CASRATGTGGFFDKLFF. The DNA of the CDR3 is TGTGCCAGCAGGGCCACCGGGACAGGGGGGTTCTTTGACAAACTGTTTTTT.

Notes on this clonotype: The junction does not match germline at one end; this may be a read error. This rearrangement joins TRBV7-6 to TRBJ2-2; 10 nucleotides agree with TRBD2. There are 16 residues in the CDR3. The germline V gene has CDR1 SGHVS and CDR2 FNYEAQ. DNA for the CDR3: TGTGCCAGCAGCTCCGCTAGCGGGGGTTTCACCGGGGAGCGGTTTTTT. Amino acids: CASSSASGGFTGERFF.

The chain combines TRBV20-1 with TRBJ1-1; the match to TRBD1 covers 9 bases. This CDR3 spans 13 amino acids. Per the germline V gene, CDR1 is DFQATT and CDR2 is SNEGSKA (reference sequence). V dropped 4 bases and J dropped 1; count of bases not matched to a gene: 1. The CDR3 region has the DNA TGCAGTGCTACGACAGGGGGGAACACTGAAGCTTTCTTT. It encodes CSATTGGNTEAFF.

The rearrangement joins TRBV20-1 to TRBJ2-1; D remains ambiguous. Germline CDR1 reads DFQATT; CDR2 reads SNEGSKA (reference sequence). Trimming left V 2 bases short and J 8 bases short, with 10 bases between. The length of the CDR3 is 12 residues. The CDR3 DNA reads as TGCAGTGCTAGAATCCGCAGCGATGAGCAGTTCTTC. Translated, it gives CSARIRSDEQFF.

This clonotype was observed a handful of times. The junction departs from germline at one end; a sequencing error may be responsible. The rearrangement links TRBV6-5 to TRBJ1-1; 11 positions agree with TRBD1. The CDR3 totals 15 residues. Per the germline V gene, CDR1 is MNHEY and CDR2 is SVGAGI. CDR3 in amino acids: CVSIGQGAVNTEAFF. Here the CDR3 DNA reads TGTGTCAGCATCGGACAGGGGGCTGTGAACACTGAAGCTTTCTTT.

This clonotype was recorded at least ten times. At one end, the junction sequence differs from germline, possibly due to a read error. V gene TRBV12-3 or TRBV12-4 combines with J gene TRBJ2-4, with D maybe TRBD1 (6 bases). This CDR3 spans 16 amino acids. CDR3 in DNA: TGTGCCAGCAGTTTAGGTGCCAGGGGCCTCAAAGACATTCAGTACTTC. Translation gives CASSLGARGLKDIQYF.

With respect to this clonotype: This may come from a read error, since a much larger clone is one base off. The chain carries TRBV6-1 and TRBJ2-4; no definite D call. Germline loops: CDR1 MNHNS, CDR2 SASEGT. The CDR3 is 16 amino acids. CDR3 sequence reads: CASSAYTELAKNNQYF. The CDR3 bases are TGTGCCAGCAGTGCTTACACCGAATTAGCCAAAAACAATCAGTACTTC.

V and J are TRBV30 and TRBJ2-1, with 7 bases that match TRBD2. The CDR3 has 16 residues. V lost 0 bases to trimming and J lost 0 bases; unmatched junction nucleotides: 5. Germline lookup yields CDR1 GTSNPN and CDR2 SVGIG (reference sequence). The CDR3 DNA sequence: TGTGCCTGGAGTGTATGGCGGGGGAGCTCCTACAATGAGCAGTTCTTC. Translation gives CAWSVWRGSSYNEQFF.

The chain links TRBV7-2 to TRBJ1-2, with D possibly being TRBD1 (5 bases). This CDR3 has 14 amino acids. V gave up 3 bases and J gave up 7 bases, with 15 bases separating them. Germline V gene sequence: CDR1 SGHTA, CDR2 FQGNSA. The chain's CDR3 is CASSFGREWGGYTF. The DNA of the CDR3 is TGTGCCAGCAGCTTTGGCAGGGAGTGGGGTGGCTACACCTTC.